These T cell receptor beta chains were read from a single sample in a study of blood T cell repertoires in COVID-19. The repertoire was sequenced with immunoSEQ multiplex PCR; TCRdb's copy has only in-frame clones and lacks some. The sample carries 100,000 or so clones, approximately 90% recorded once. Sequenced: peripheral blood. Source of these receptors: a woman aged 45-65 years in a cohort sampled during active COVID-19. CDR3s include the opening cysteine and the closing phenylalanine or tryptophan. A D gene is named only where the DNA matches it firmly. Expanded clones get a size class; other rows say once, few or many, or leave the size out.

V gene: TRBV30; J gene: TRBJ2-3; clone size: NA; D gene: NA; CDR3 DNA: TGTGCCTGGAGTCTTGGGGGAGGCGGCACAGATACGCAGTATTTT; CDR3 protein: CAWSLGGGGTDTQYF
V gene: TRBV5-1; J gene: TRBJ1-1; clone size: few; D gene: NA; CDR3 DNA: TGCGCCAGCAGCTTGGACAGAACAGGAAAAGTAGCTTTCTTT; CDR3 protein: CASSLDRTGKVAFF
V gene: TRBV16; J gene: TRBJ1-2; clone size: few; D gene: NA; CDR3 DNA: TGTGCCAGCAGCCAATTCGGGGTGGGCTACACCTTC; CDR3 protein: CASSQFGVGYTF
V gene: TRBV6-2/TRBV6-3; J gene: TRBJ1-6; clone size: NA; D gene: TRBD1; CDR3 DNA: TGTGCCAGCAGCACTCGGACAGGGATAAATTCACCCCTCCACTTT; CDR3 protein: CASSTRTGINSPLHF
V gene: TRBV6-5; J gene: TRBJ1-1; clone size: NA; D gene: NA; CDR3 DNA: TGTGCCAGCAGAGGGCCGACAGGGAACACTGAAGCTTTCTTT; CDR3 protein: CASRGPTGNTEAFF
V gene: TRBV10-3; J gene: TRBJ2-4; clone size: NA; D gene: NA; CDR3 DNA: TGTGCCATCAGTGAGGGGCTTGCCAAAAACATTCAGTACTTC; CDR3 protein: CAISEGLAKNIQYF
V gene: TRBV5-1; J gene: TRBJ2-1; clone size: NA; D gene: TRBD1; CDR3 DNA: TGCGCCAGCAGCTTCCGGGACAGGGGGCTCCATGAGCAGTTCTTC; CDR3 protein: CASSFRDRGLHEQFF
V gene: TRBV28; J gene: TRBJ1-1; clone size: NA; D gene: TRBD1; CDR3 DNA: TGTGCCAGCAACTCGGGACAGTTGAACACTGAAGCTTTCTTT; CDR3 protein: CASNSGQLNTEAFF
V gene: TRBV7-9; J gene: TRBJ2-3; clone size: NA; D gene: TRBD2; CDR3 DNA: TGTGCCAGCAGCTTCGGCGGGAGTGGGATAGATACGCAGTATTTT; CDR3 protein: CASSFGGSGIDTQYF
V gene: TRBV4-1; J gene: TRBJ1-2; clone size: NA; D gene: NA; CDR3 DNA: TGCGCCAGCAGCCTCTTCCCTCAGGGGCTTGGGAGTAATGGCTACACCTTC; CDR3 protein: CASSLFPQGLGSNGYTF